The present T cell receptor (beta chain) was sequenced within a study of blood T cell repertoires in COVID-19. Overall study: Specimens from acute and convalescent COVID-19 originated in the United States, Italy and Spain. T cells, B-cell-depleted T cells, or PBMCs supplied cDNA or gDNA.

Enrolled during active infection, Seattle patients were then followed longitudinally. This clone was recorded once. As originally analysed: From reference gene primer amplification, estimates of nucleated cell counts were derived. TCRdb keeps only in-frame clones here, not all; method: immunoSEQ multiplex PCR. Clone size and the V and J calls come from that table; the DNA yielded D and trimming. This table holds about 220,000 clones, over 75% found once. The TCR sequence derives from a woman aged 70-85 years with COVID-19, enrolled during active disease. Source material: peripheral blood.

DNA for the CDR3: TGCGCCAACTACTTTCAAAGGACCAAAAACATTCAGTACTTC. Its protein product is CANYFQRTKNIQYF. This rearrangement joins TRBV4-3 to TRBJ2-4; D is unresolved. Germline loops: CDR1 LGHNA, CDR2 YSLEER. The CDR3 covers 14 residues. V was trimmed by 10 bases and J by 2 bases, leaving 15 bases between them.